This T cell receptor delta chain is drawn from a study of gamma-delta T cells after stem cell transplantation (TCRdb year 2016). The table lists this clone with a few counts. Its antigen is still unknown. The junction departs from the called germline gene at one end, perhaps through a read error. Inclusive of the bounding cysteine and phenylalanine, the CDR3 is 17 residues long. The read is trimmed to its CDR3 DNA, 51 bases read in frame from base 1. The germline V gene provides CDR1 TSWWSYY and CDR2 QGS. The library was built by means of RT-PCR. Sequencing took place on an Illumina MiSeq. The public reads were reprocessed by TCRdb using CATT, and rows of matching DNA were later combined. This sample holds some 2,300 delta-chain clones; roughly a fifth were observed only once. The top ten clonotypes cover roughly 9% of the sample.

Here the chain combines TRDV1 and TRDJ1; 8 central bases correspond to TRDD3. This clonotype originated in a human donor. It is not recorded whose cells these are; they may come from a transplant donor. Sample: gamma-delta T cells. The CDR3 reads CALGKHDWGFNTDNLIF. The nucleotide sequence is TGTGCTCTTGGGAAACACGACTGGGGGTTTAACACCGATAACCTCATCTTT.